This T cell receptor beta chain was identified in a study of PD-L1 blockade in urothelial cancer. Study-level information: In the patient group, most of the roughly 30 were males with bladder-origin urothelial cancer. Analyses used blood from 3 weeks (second dose) and 6 weeks after treatment start. Prior regimens of chemotherapy numbered 0 to 3 per patient. General study results and limits: Below-median pretreatment blood TCR clonality predicted better survival.

This CDR3 spans 14 amino acids. V lost 4 bases, J lost 3 bases, and 4 bases stayed unmatched. From germline, CDR1 is ENHRY and CDR2 SYGVKD. Clones were sequenced by immunoSEQ multiplex PCR, and TCRdb holds only the in-frame ones, with some missing. Among about 49,000 clones listed, roughly 78% were seen once. Specified time point: pretreatment peripheral blood. As concerns this clone: No antigen is known for it.

The receptor's source is a man between 65 and 85 years old with urothelial cancer. The chain has TRBV10-3 and TRBJ1-2, with 8 bases that match TRBD1. The material was PBMCs, obtained around atezolizumab (anti-PD-L1) treatment. CDR3 coding DNA: TGTGCCATCAGTGCACGGACAGGGTACTATGGCTACACCTTC. It codes for CAISARTGYYGYTF.